These 13 T cell receptor beta chains came from one sample sequenced in a study of PD-1 blockade in classical Hodgkin lymphoma. Method: immunoSEQ multiplex PCR; TCRdb's copy keeps in-frame clones and lacks some. The sample shows nearly 7,000 clones, around four fifths of them seen only once. Relapses following autologous stem cell transplantation were seen in all patients, with brentuximab vedotin exposure varying. Magnetic negative selection was used to purify CD4+ T cells from thawed PBMCs. This sample comprised CD4+ T cells from blood, obtained at baseline. All receptors derive from a human donor with classical Hodgkin lymphoma.

The chain carries TRBV10-3 and TRBJ1-5; tentative D call: TRBD1 (6 bases). The germline V gene encodes CDR1 ENHRY and CDR2 SYGVKD. The CDR3 has 13 residues. V shed 4 bases and J shed 10 bases, with 14 bases lying between them. CDR3 region: CAISGAQGGPQHF. CDR3 sequence (DNA): TGTGCCATCAGTGGGGCACAGGGTGGTCCCCAGCATTTT.

The V and J genes are TRBV27 and TRBJ2-5, with D possibly TRBD1 on 6 matching bases. The CDR3 loop spans 14 amino acids. V was shortened by 5 bases and J by 5 bases, with 15 bases between the two germline ends. Germline CDR1 MNHEY, CDR2 SMNVEV (reference sequence). This chain's CDR3 is CASSPQQGRETQYF. For the CDR3, the DNA is TGTGCCAGCAGTCCTCAACAGGGTCGGGAGACCCAGTACTTC.

The genes are TRBV28 and TRBJ2-5, with 12 bases fitting TRBD2. This CDR3 contains 16 residues. V trimming: 6 bases; J trimming: 6 bases; junction bases outside the gene matches: 11. CDR1 is MDHEN and CDR2 is SYDVKM in the germline V gene. The DNA for the CDR3 is TGTGCCAGCAGCCTGACTAGCGGGGGACAGGGAAAGACCCAGTACTTC. Amino acid sequence: CASSLTSGGQGKTQYF. The whole variable domain, filled in from reference TRBV28 and TRBJ2-5, reads DVKVTQSSRYLVKRTGEKVFLECVQDMDHENMFWYRQDPGLGLRLIYFSYDVKMKEKGDIPEGYSVSREKKERFSLILESASTNQTSMYLCASSLTSGGQGKTQYFGPGTRLLVL.

The chain combines TRBV18 with TRBJ2-1, with 12 nucleotides matching TRBD2. Germline V gene sequence: CDR1 KGHSH, CDR2 LQKENI. V was clipped by 4 bases and J by 10 bases; unmatched bases: 5. This CDR3 has 14 amino acids. The CDR3: CASSRLAGVSEQFF. The CDR3, as DNA: TGTGCCAGCTCACGACTAGCGGGAGTATCCGAGCAGTTCTTC.

This sequence joins TRBV6-6 and TRBJ1-5, with TRBD1 as a possible D gene (6 bases). The CDR3 contains 15 residues. Germline V gene lookup returns CDR1 MNHNY and CDR2 SVGAGI (reference sequence). Trimming shortened V by 7 bases and J by 7 bases, and 20 bases separated the two germline ends. The CDR3 sequence is CASKTGLGSRQPQHF. The CDR3, as DNA: TGTGCCAGCAAAACAGGGTTGGGCTCGCGGCAGCCCCAGCATTTT.

The chain uses TRBV5-1 and TRBJ2-1; 13 bases agree with TRBD2. V lost 2 bases and J lost 9; bases outside the gene matches: 5. The CDR3 consists of 15 residues. The germline gives CDR1 SGHRS, CDR2 YFSETQ. DNA of the CDR3: TGCGCCAGCAGCTTCGGACTAGCGGGAGCGGCTGAGCAGTTCTTC. It translates to CASSFGLAGAAEQFF.

The rearrangement joins TRBV6-4 to TRBJ1-2; the D is unclear. The V and J ends lost 5 bases and 4 bases respectively, with 5 bases between them. Germline-derived CDR1 and CDR2 are MRHNA and SNTAGT. The CDR3 runs to 11 residues. This chain's CDR3 is CASSPGYGYTF. CDR3 DNA sequence: TGTGCCAGCAGTCCGGGCTATGGCTACACCTTC.

The chain is built from TRBV6-1 and TRBJ2-1; 7 bases are shared with TRBD2. Looked up from germline, CDR1 is MNHNS and CDR2 is SASEGT. There are 16 residues in the CDR3. V lost 2 bases, J lost 3 bases, and 7 bases stayed unmatched. CDR3 DNA: TGTGCCAGCAGTGAAATTCCAGCGGGGATCTACAATGAGCAGTTCTTC. It translates to CASSEIPAGIYNEQFF.

This clone has a handful of counts. CDR3 region: CASSEQGGQPQHF. Here the CDR3 DNA reads TGTGCCAGCAGTGAACAGGGGGGTCAGCCCCAGCATTTT. The chain employs TRBV6-4 and TRBJ1-5; TRBD1 matches 8 bases. V dropped 3 bases and J dropped 6; count of bases not matched to a gene: 1. Germline CDR1 is MRHNA and CDR2 is SNTAGT. This CDR3 spans 13 amino acids.

The chain joins TRBV5-1 to TRBJ2-2; D is undetermined. The V end lost 6 bases, the J end lost 5 bases, and 17 bases lay between the germline ends. Germline V gene sequence: CDR1 SGHRS, CDR2 YFSETQ. The CDR3 loop spans 15 amino acids. The DNA for the CDR3 is TGCGCCAGCACTCACCAACAAAGCACAACCGGGGAGCTGTTTTTT. It is translated as CASTHQQSTTGELFF.

The rearrangement links TRBV7-2 to TRBJ2-3, with 7 bases identical to TRBD1. V shed 5 bases and J 14 bases; nucleotides not matched to a gene: 13. This CDR3 has 13 residues. Germline CDR1 is SGHTA and CDR2 is FQGNSA. The CDR3 loop is CASSTNRGFLGYF. The CDR3 DNA is TGTGCCAGCAGCACCAACAGGGGTTTCCTCGGGTATTTT.

V and J are TRBV5-1 and TRBJ2-3; 8 nucleotides match TRBD2. Germline assignment: CDR1 SGHRS and CDR2 YFSETQ. V lost 0 bases, J lost 2 bases, and 14 bases stayed unmatched. The CDR3 loop spans 19 amino acids. The CDR3 here is CASSLVPLGTRVITDTQYF. The CDR3 DNA follows: TGCGCCAGCAGCTTGGTTCCCCTCGGGACTAGGGTTATCACAGATACGCAGTATTTT.

The rearrangement joins TRBV10-1 to TRBJ2-2; D remains unclear. The CDR3 has 15 residues. CDR1 is WNHNN, CDR2 SYGVQD, per germline (reference sequence). V was clipped by 4 bases and J by 0 bases, with 9 bases between them. DNA for the CDR3: TGCGCCAGCAGTGCGGCGGAAACGAACACCGGGGAGCTGTTTTTT. Translated: CASSAAETNTGELFF.